This paragraph reports one TCR beta chain. The antigen remains undetermined. This entry comes from a study of T cell repertoires in cytomegalovirus infection. The CDR3 consists of 13 residues. The germline CDR1 and CDR2 sequences are DFQATT and SNEGSKA (reference sequence). The V and J ends lost 1 base and 5 bases respectively, with 12 bases between them. MiXCR, applied by TCRdb to the reads, yields one record per CDR3 protein. The sample yields around 570,000 distinct CDR3 sequences, just under 40% seen once. The receptor comes from a human donor in good health (CMV status not recorded). Some clones in this sample may be carry-over from other donors' samples. The material sequenced was cultured PBMCs, taken from culture after CMV antigen stimulation. The chain carries TRBV20-1 and TRBJ2-7; TRBD2 is a possible D gene (6 bases). This CDR3 is CSARAGVIDEQYF. For the CDR3, the DNA is TGCAGTGCTAGAGCGGGAGTAATCGACGAGCAGTACTTC.